This T cell receptor (beta chain) was recorded in a study of CD8 T cells in Susac syndrome. RNA amounts of 0.5 to 1 ug underwent reverse transcription with random hexamers. A single record per CDR3 protein comes from TCRdb applying MiXCR to the immunoSEQ multiplex PCR reads. The profile shows about 240,000 distinct CDR3 sequences, 96% of them singletons. This clonotype was seen a single time. This CDR3 spans 14 amino acids. J was trimmed by 10 bases and V by 3 bases; bases with no gene match: 7. The chain is built from TRBV12-3 or TRBV12-4 and TRBJ2-1; 9 bases align to TRBD2. The receptor was isolated from a human donor with Susac syndrome. The specimen sequenced was CD4+ T cells from PBMCs. This chain's CDR3 is CASSFRSGTSEQFF. DNA of the CDR3: TGTGCCAGCAGTTTTAGGTCCGGGACTAGCGAGCAGTTCTTC.